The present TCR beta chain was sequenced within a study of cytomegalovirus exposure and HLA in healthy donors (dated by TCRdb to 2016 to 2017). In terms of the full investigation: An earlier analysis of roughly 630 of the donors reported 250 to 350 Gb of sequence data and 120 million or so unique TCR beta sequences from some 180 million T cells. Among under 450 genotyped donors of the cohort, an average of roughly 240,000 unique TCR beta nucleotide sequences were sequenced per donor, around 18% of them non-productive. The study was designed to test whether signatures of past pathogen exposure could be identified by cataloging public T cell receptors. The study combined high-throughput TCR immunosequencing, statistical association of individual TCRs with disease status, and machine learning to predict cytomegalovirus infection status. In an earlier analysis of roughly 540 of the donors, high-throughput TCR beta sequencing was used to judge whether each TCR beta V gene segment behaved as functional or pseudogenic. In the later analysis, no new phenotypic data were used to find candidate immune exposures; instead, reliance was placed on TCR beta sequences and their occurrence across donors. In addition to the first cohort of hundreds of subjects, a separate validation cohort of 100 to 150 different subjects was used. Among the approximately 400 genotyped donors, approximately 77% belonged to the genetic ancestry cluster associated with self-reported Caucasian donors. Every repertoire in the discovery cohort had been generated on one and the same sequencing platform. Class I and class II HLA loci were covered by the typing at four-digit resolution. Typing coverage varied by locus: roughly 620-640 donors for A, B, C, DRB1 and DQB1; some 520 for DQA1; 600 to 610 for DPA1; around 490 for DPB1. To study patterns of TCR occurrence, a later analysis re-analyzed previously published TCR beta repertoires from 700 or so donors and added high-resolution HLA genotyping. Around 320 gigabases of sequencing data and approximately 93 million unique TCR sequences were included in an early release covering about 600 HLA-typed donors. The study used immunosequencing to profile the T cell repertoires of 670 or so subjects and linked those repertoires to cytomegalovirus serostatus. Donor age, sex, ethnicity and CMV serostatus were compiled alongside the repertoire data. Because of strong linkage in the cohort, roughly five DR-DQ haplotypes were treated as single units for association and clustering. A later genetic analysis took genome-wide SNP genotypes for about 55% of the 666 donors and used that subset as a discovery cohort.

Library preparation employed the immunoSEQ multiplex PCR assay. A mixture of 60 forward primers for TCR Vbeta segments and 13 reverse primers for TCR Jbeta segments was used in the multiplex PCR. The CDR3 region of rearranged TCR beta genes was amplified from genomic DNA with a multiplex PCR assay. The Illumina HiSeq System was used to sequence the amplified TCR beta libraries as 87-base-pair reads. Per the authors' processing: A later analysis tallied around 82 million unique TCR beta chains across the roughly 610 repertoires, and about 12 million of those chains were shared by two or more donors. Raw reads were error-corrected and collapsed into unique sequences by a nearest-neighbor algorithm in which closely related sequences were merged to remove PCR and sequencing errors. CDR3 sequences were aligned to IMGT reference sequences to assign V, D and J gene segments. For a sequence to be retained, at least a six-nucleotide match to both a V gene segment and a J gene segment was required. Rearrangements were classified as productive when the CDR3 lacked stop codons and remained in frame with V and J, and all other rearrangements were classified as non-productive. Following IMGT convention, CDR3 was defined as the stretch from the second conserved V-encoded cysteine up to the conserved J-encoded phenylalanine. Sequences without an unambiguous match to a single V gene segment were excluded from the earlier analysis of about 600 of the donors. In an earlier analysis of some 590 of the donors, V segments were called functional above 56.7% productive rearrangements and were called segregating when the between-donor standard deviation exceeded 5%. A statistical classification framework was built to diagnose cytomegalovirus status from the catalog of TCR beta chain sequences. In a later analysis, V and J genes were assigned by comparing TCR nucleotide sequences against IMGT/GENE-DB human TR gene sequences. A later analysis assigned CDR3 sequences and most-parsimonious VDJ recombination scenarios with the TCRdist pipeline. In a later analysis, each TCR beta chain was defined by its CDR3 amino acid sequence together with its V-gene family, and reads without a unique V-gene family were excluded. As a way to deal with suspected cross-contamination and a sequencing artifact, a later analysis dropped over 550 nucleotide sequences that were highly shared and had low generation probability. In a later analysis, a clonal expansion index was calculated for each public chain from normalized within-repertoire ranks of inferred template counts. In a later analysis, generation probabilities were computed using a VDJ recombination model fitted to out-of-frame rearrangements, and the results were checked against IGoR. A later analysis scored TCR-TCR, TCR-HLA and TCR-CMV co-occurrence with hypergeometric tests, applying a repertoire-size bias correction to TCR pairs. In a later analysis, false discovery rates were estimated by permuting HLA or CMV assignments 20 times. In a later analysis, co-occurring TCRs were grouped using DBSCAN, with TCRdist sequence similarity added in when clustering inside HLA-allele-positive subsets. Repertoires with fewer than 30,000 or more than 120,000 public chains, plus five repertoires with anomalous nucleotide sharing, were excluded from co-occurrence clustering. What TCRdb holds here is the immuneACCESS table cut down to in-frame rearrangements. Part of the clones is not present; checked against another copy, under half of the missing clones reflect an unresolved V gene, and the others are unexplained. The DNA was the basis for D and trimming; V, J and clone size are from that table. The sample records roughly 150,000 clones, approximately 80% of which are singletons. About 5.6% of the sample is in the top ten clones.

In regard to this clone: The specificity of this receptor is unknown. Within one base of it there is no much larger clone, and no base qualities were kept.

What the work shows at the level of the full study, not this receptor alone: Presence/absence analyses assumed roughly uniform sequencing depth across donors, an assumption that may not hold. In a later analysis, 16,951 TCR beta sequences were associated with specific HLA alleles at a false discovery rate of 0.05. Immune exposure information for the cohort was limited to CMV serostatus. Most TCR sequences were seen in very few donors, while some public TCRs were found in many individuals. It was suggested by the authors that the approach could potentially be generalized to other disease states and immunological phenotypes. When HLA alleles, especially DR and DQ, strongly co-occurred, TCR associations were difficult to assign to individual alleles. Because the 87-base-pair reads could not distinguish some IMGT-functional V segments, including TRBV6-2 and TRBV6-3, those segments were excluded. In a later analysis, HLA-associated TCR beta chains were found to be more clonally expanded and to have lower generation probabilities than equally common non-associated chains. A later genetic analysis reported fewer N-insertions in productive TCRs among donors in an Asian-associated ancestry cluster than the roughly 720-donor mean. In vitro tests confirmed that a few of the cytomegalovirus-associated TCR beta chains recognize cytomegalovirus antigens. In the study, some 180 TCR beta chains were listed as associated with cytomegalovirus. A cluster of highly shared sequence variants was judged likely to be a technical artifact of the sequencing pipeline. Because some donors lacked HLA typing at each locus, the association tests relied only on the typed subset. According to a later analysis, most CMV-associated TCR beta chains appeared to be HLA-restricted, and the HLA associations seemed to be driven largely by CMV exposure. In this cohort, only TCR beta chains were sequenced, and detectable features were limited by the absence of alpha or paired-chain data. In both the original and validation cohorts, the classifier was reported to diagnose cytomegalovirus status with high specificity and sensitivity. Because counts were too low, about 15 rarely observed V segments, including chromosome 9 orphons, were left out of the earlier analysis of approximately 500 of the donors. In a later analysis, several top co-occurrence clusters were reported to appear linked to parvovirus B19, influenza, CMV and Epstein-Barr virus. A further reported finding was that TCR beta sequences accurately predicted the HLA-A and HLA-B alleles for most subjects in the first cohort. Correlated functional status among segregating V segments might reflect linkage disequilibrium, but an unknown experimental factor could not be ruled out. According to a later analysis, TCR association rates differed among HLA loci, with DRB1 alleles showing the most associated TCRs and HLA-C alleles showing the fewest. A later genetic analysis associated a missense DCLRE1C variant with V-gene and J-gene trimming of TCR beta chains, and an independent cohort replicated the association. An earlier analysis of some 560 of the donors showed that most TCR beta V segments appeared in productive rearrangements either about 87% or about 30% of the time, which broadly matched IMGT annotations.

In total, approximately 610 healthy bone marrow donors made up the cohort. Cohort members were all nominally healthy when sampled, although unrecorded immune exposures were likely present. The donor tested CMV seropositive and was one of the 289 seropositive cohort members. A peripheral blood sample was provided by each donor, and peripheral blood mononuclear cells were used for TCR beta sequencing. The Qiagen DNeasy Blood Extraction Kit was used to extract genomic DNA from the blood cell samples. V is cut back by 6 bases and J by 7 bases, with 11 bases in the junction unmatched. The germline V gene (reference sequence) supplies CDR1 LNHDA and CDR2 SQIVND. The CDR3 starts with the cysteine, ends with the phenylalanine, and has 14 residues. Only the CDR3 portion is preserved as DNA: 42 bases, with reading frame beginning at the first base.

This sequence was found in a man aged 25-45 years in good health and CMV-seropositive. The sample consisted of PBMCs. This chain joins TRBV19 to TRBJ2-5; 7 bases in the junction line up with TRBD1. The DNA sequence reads TGTGCCAGTAGGCAAGGGGACAGCCCAGGGACCCAGTACTTC. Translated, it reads CASRQGDSPGTQYF.